Reported below is one T cell receptor (beta chain). What it recognizes is unknown. Trimming pared 8 bases from V and 0 bases from J, leaving 13 bases between. CDR1 SEHNR and CDR2 FQNEAQ come from the germline V gene (reference sequence). The CDR3 length is 15 residues. Genomic DNA constituted the template upon which TCR beta VDJ and CDR3 profiling was performed. TCRdb processed the reads anew with MiXCR; each CDR3 protein has one entry. The sample carries around 430,000 distinct CDR3 sequences, around 33% recorded once. The data were taken from a study of CD8+CD57+ T cells in acquired aplastic anemia. Patients picked for sequencing had shown CD8+CD57+ cell expansion detected by flow cytometry. Study-wide results and limits: Patients had twenty-nine CD8+ CDR3 sequences in common with controls (the shared set).

The chain has TRBV7-9 and TRBJ2-2, with a weak D call TRBD2 (5 bases). The sequencing sample was made of sorted CD4+, CD8+, or CD8+CD57+ T cells (not recorded which) from PBMCs. This TCR came from a human donor with aplastic anemia. The CDR3 coding sequence is TGTGCCAGCGGCCAACTAGGTGCGAACACCGGGGAGCTGTTTTTT. Amino acid sequence: CASGQLGANTGELFF.